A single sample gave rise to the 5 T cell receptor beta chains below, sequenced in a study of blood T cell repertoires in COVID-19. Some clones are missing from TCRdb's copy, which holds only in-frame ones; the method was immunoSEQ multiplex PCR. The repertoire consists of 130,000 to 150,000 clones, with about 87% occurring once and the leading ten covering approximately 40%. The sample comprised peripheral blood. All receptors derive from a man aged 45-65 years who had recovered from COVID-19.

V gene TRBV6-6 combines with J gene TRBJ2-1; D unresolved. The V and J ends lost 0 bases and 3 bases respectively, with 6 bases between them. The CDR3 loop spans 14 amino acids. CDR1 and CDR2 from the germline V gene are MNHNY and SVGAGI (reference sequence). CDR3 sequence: CASSYSNSYNEQFF. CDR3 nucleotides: TGTGCCAGCAGTTACTCGAACAGCTACAATGAGCAGTTCTTC.

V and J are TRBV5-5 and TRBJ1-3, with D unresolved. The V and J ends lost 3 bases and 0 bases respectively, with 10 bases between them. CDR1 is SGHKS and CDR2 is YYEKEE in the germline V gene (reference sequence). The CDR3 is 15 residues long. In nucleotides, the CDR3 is TGTGCCAGCAGCTCCCTTACTCCCTCTGGAAACACCATATATTTT. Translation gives CASSSLTPSGNTIYF.

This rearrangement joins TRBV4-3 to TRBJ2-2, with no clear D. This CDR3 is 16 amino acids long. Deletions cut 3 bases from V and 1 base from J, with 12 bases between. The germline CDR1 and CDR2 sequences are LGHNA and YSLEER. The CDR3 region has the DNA TGCGCCAGCAGCCACCCTAGGTCCTTGAACACCGGGGAGCTGTTTTTT. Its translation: CASSHPRSLNTGELFF.

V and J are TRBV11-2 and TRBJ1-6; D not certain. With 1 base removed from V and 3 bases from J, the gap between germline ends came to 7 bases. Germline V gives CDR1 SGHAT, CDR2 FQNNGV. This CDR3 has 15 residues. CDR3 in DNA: TGTGCCAGCAGCTTAGTCGGGGACTATAATTCACCCCTCCACTTT. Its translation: CASSLVGDYNSPLHF.

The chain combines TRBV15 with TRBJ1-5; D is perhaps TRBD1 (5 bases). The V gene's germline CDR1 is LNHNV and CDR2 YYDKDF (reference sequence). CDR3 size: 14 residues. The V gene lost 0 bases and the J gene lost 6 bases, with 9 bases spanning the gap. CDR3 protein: CATSRDLQGQPQHF. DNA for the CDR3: TGTGCCACCAGCAGAGATCTTCAGGGTCAGCCCCAGCATTTT.